These T cell receptor beta chains were read from a single sample in a study of blood T cell repertoires in COVID-19. TCRdb's copy holds only in-frame clones and misses some; the assay was immunoSEQ multiplex PCR. The profile covers some 49,000 clones, with 82% appearing a single time and about 2.7% taken by the ten largest. The sequenced sample consisted of peripheral blood. The source of these receptors is a woman aged 55-70 years with acute or convalescent COVID-19. Each CDR3 is given with its conserved first and last residue. The D gene is left open where the match is weak. Some rows have no size entry. The others give once, few or many, or a class for an expanded clone.

J gene | clone size | D gene | V gene | CDR3 DNA | CDR3 protein
TRBJ1-5 | - | - | TRBV19 | TGTGCCAGTAGGAAGGGGGGGGATAGCAATCAGCCCCAGCATTTT | CASRKGGDSNQPQHF
TRBJ2-4 | once | TRBD1 | TRBV5-5 | TGTGCCAGCAGCTTCCCTCCGGGACAGGGCTTTTCCAAAAACATTCAGTACTTC | CASSFPPGQGFSKNIQYF
TRBJ1-5 | - | - | TRBV19 | TGTGCCAGTAGTTTTCGACAGGATGGTTTTAATCAGCCCCAGCATTTT | CASSFRQDGFNQPQHF
TRBJ2-1 | few | - | TRBV30 | TGTGCCTGGAGCCCGTCGCGCGGGTTCTTCAATGAGCAGTTCTTC | CAWSPSRGFFNEQFF
TRBJ1-2 | - | TRBD1 | TRBV5-6 | TGTGCCAGCAGCACCGGGACAGGGAGCGGCTACACCTTC | CASSTGTGSGYTF
TRBJ2-7 | - | - | TRBV6-1 | TGTGCCAGCAGTGAATCATTTTCGGGACTCCCCTACGAGCAGTACTTC | CASSESFSGLPYEQYF
TRBJ2-1 | - | - | TRBV15 | TGTGCCACCAGCAGGCGGACAGCCTCCTACAATGAGCAGTTCTTC | CATSRRTASYNEQFF
TRBJ1-3 | - | TRBD1 | TRBV9 | TGTGCCAGCAGCCCGGGACAGGATGGAAACACCATATATTTT | CASSPGQDGNTIYF
TRBJ1-3 | - | TRBD1 | TRBV2 | TGTGCCAGCAGGCGCGACAGGGCGAACCTCTCTGGAAACACCATATATTTT | CASRRDRANLSGNTIYF
TRBJ2-7 | - | TRBD2 | TRBV27 | TGTGCCAGCAGGGGTCTAGCGGGGGGGGTGCAGTACTTC | CASRGLAGGVQYF
TRBJ1-1 | - | - | TRBV28 | TGTGCCAGCAGTTTGATGTATGAGGGCCTGAACACTGAAGCTTTCTTT | CASSLMYEGLNTEAFF
TRBJ2-2 | - | TRBD1 | TRBV28 | TGTGCCAGCAGGTTTCCTGGGACAGTAACTAACACCGGGGAGCTGTTTTTT | CASRFPGTVTNTGELFF
TRBJ1-2 | - | TRBD1 | TRBV3-1/TRBV3-2 | TGTGCCAGCAGCCAAAGGCCCGGGACAGGAGCTTATGGCTACACCTTC | CASSQRPGTGAYGYTF
TRBJ2-7 | - | TRBD2 | TRBV6-1 | TGTGCCAGCAGTTCCCCAGCGGGAGGGCCGTACGAGCAGTACTTC | CASSSPAGGPYEQYF
TRBJ2-7 | few | TRBD1 | TRBV24-1 | TGTGCCACCAGCGGACAGGGGGCGAGGGAGCAGTACTTC | CATSGQGAREQYF
TRBJ1-5 | - | - | TRBV28 | TGTGCCAGCAGTTGGGGCAATAGCAATCAGCCCCAGCATTTT | CASSWGNSNQPQHF
TRBJ2-2 | - | - | TRBV15 | TGTGCCACCAGCATTCGGGGTTCCACCGGGGAGCTGTTTTTT | CATSIRGSTGELFF
TRBJ2-1 | few | TRBD2 | TRBV30 | TGTGCCTGCTCAGGTAGCGGGAGGTCCTACAATGAGCAGTTCTTC | CACSGSGRSYNEQFF
TRBJ1-1 | - | - | TRBV5-1 | TGCGCCAGCAGCCTCGCAACTATAAACACTGAAGCTTTCTTT | CASSLATINTEAFF
TRBJ2-1 | - | TRBD2 | TRBV5-1 | TGCGCCAGCAGCTCTGTAAAGTCGAGCGGGAGTCTCAATGAGCAGTTCTTC | CASSSVKSSGSLNEQFF
TRBJ2-1 | - | TRBD2 | TRBV10-3 | TGTGCCATCAGGCCGGACCCGGGACTAGCGAGAGAGAGGAGCTCCTACAATGAGCAGTTCTTC | CAIRPDPGLARERSSYNEQFF
TRBJ1-1 | few | - | TRBV12-3/TRBV12-4 | TGTGCCAGCAGTTCCTCAACCGGTCGAGCTTTCTTT | CASSSSTGRAFF
TRBJ1-6 | - | TRBD1 | TRBV9 | TGTGCCAGCAGCGATCAGGGGGCCGGGAATTCACCCCTCCACTTT | CASSDQGAGNSPLHF
TRBJ2-7 | - | TRBD1 | TRBV6-6 | TGTGCCAGCAGTCCTAAAGGTTGGGGACAGGGATCCTACGAGCAGTACTTC | CASSPKGWGQGSYEQYF
TRBJ2-1 | - | TRBD2 | TRBV5-4 | TGTGCCAGTTCCTTGCCGTTTGGTAGCGGGAAAAATCTATACAATGAGCAGTTCTTC | CASSLPFGSGKNLYNEQFF
TRBJ2-7 | once | - | TRBV27 | TGTGCCAGCAGTTTTTCAGGGCGGGATGGAACCGAGCAGTACTTC | CASSFSGRDGTEQYF